The 5 T cell receptor beta chains presented below share a single source sample, sequenced in a study of beta chain features in type 1 diabetes listed by TCRdb under 2018. Library preparation employed the immunoSEQ multiplex PCR assay. The High Capacity cDNA Reverse Transcription Kit was used to reverse transcribe all of the isolated RNA, meaning that expressed TCRB transcripts were what got sequenced. TCRdb provides this immuneACCESS table in a form limited to in-frame rearrangements. Some clones are lacking; in checked studies, under half of them reflect an unresolved V gene, and why the rest are absent is not known. A total of 450,000 to 550,000 clones appear in this sample, approximately 30% of them only once. Together, the top ten hold 0.05% to 0.07% of the sample. The sequenced sample was naive CD4+ T cells from blood. Reading the label with the study, this specimen's cell subset or site is: true naive CD4+ T cells. Every receptor here comes from a man younger than 30 in good health.

The sample holds a few counts of this clone. The chain employs TRBV9 and TRBJ2-7; no reliable D call. Germline lookup yields CDR1 SGDLS and CDR2 YYNGEE. The CDR3 is 9 amino acids. Trimming removed 6 bases from V and 6 bases from J, with 4 bases in between. The chain's CDR3 is CASKCEQYF. The CDR3 DNA reads TGTGCCAGCAAATGCGAGCAGTACTTC. Variable domain in full (rest from reference TRBV9 and TRBJ2-7): DSGVTQTPKHLITATGQRVTLRCSPRSGDLSVYWYQQSLDQGLQFLIQYYNGEERAKGNILERFSAQQFPDLHSELNLSSLELGDSALYFCASKCEQYFGPGTRLTVT.

Concerning this clone itself: The same CDR3 arises from other DNA sequences in this sample as well. V gene TRBV7-2 combines with J gene TRBJ2-5; 7 bases are a match to TRBD2. The CDR3 runs to 14 residues. V shed 1 base, J shed 5 bases, and the junction held 4 bases outside the gene matches. Looked up from germline, CDR1 is SGHTA and CDR2 is FQGNSA. The CDR3 DNA reads as TGTGCCAGCAGCTTAGACCGGGGAGGGGAGACCCAGTACTTC. It codes for CASSLDRGGETQYF.

This clone has just a few counts. The chain has TRBV30 and TRBJ1-2, with D perhaps matching TRBD1 (6 bases). Germline lookup yields CDR1 GTSNPN and CDR2 SVGIG (reference sequence). CDR3 size: 13 residues. V lost 1 base to trimming and J lost 4 bases, with 10 bases between them. CDR3 loop: CAWSAQGFYGYTF. In nucleotides, the CDR3 is TGTGCCTGGAGTGCACAGGGTTTCTATGGCTACACCTTC.

This clone was counted a single time. This rearrangement joins TRBV27 to TRBJ2-7; D not resolved. CDR1 is MNHEY and CDR2 is SMNVEV in the germline V gene (reference sequence). The CDR3 is 13 amino acids. Trimming pared 2 bases from V and 2 bases from J, leaving 7 bases between. CDR3: CASSLTGTYEQYF. The DNA of the CDR3 is TGTGCCAGCAGTTTAACGGGTACCTACGAGCAGTACTTC.

As for this clone: Other DNA sequences of this sample code for an identical CDR3. V usage is TRBV14 and J usage is TRBJ2-7; the D is unclear. Germline V gene sequence: CDR1 SGHDN, CDR2 FVKESK. This CDR3 has 13 residues. The ends were cut back, 0 bases at V and 3 bases at J, with 6 bases in the middle. The CDR3 DNA reads TGTGCCAGCAGCCAAGATTTTGGCTACGAGCAGTACTTC. This codes for CASSQDFGYEQYF.